The 6 T cell receptor beta chains given below trace back to one sample, sequenced in a study of shared clonotypes between healthy human individuals. Clones were read by immunoSEQ multiplex PCR, and TCRdb kept only the in-frame ones, dropping some. The data hold roughly 890,000 clones, with about 92% observed a single time. CD45RO negativity and positive selection for CCR7 defined naive CD8 cells, a population that excluded terminally differentiated effector memory CD45RA+ cells. Material for sequencing was naive CD8+ T cells sorted from blood. The source of these receptors is a man aged 25-45 years in good health.

Points on this clone: A junction end diverges from the germline sequence, so it may reflect a read error. This chain joins TRBV25-1 and TRBJ2-5; D may be TRBD1 or TRBD2 (6 bases each). CDR1 is MGHDK, CDR2 SYGVNS, per germline. The CDR3 has 11 amino acids. The CDR3 DNA is TGCGCGGTGGGGGGCGGAGAGACCCAGTACTTC. Protein product: CAVGGGETQYF.

The chain uses TRBV28 and TRBJ2-1; D uncertain. Germline loops: CDR1 MDHEN, CDR2 SYDVKM. CDR3 length: 15 residues. V gave up 7 bases and J gave up 0 bases, with 13 bases separating them. Here the CDR3 DNA reads TGTGCCAGCATAAGTGCGAAGAGCTCCTACAATGAGCAGTTCTTC. Encoded protein: CASISAKSSYNEQFF.

The chain employs TRBV12-5 and TRBJ2-5, with D perhaps TRBD1 or TRBD2 (5 bases each). The V gene's germline CDR1 is LGHNT and CDR2 FRNRAP. This CDR3 comprises 13 residues. With 6 bases removed from V and 9 bases from J, the gap between germline ends came to 17 bases. In DNA form, the CDR3 reads TGTGCTAGTGGCCCGGGACCGAGCTCGGCCCAGTACTTC. Its protein is CASGPGPSSAQYF.

This sequence joins TRBV11-2 and TRBJ2-7, with 8 bases fitting TRBD1. This CDR3 region has 13 residues. The ends lost 2 bases at V and 9 bases at J; junction bases unmatched: 6. CDR1 is SGHAT and CDR2 is FQNNGV in the germline V gene. The CDR3 DNA follows: TGTGCCAGCAGCTTAAATTCAGGGGGCGGGCAGTACTTC. It yields the protein CASSLNSGGGQYF. The full variable domain, with the rest looked up from reference TRBV11-2 and TRBJ2-7, is EAGVAQSPRYKIIEKRQSVAFWCNPISGHATLYWYQQILGQGPKLLIQFQNNGVVDDSQLPKDRFSAERLKGVDSTLKIQPAKLEDSAVYLCASSLNSGGGQYFGPGTRLTVT.

This clone was found once. V gene TRBV7-6 combines with J gene TRBJ2-3; 8 nucleotides line up with TRBD2. This CDR3 contains 16 residues. The trim removed 5 bases at V and 4 bases at J, leaving 11 bases unmatched. The germline V gene encodes CDR1 SGHVS and CDR2 FNYEAQ. CDR3 sequence (DNA): TGTGCCAGCAGCCCCCTCCCGGGAGGGCCCCCAGATACGCAGTATTTT. Its protein product is CASSPLPGGPPDTQYF.

To note about this clone: Within the sample, other DNA sequences also encode this same CDR3. The chain joins TRBV19 to TRBJ1-1, with D uncertain. The CDR3 covers 14 residues. V gave up 1 base and J gave up 1 base, with 7 bases separating them. Germline values: CDR1 LNHDA, CDR2 SQIVND (reference sequence). CDR3 sequence reads: CASSIVGGNTEAFF. The CDR3 DNA follows: TGTGCCAGTAGTATAGTGGGCGGGAACACTGAAGCTTTCTTT.